These 26 T cell receptor beta chains share one sample of origin, sequenced in a study of shared clonotypes between healthy human individuals. TCRdb keeps only in-frame clones here, not all; method: immunoSEQ multiplex PCR. The sample carries 2.3 million or so clones, 90% to 95% recorded once. Sequencing was performed on naive CD4+ T cells from PBMCs. Subset described: CD45RA+ positively selected. The receptors here all came from a young man in good health. Some clones in this sample may be carry-over from other donors' samples.

The chain recombines TRBV10-3 with TRBJ2-1; 7 bases align to TRBD2. V dropped 7 bases and J dropped 0; count of bases not matched to a gene: 6. Germline CDR1 and CDR2: ENHRY and SYGVKD. The CDR3 has 15 amino acids. The CDR3 DNA is TGTGCCATCAAGGTCGGCGGGAGCTCCTACAATGAGCAGTTCTTC. It translates to CAIKVGGSSYNEQFF.

The genes are TRBV6-5 and TRBJ2-7; TRBD2 agrees at 10 bases. The CDR3 has 14 residues. Germline V gene lookup returns CDR1 MNHEY and CDR2 SVGAGI. V gave up 7 bases and J gave up 5 bases; unmatched junction bases: 8. CDR3 region: CASTKREGPHEQYF. CDR3 in DNA: TGTGCCAGCACTAAGCGGGAGGGCCCCCACGAGCAGTACTTC.

About this clone: Other DNA sequences in the sample encode the same CDR3. The rearrangement links TRBV28 to TRBJ2-6, with D perhaps matching TRBD1 or TRBD2 (5 bases each). CDR3 size: 14 residues. CDR1 is MDHEN and CDR2 is SYDVKM in the germline V gene. V was cut by 5 bases and J by 4 bases, with 9 bases left in between. CDR3 residues: CASSPGTGANVLTF. CDR3 DNA sequence: TGTGCCAGCAGTCCCGGGACCGGGGCCAACGTCCTGACTTTC.

The rearrangement uses TRBV19 and TRBJ1-5; a weak D match, TRBD1 (6 bases). CDR3 size: 14 residues. The germline V gene has CDR1 LNHDA and CDR2 SQIVND (reference sequence). Trimming took off 4 bases at V and 2 bases at J, with 9 bases between the two ends. The CDR3 region is CASSTGDGNQPQHF. In DNA, the CDR3 is TGTGCCAGTAGTACAGGGGACGGCAATCAGCCCCAGCATTTT. The variable domain in full, with the rest retrieved from reference TRBV19 and TRBJ1-5, is DGGITQSPKYLFRKEGQNVTLSCEQNLNHDAMYWYRQDPGQGLRLIYYSQIVNDFQKGDIAEGYSVSREKKESFPLTVTSAQKNPTAFYLCASSTGDGNQPQHFGDGTRLSIL.

The V call is TRBV7-3, the J call TRBJ2-1, with 10 bases fitting TRBD2. Losses at the gene ends were 4 bases for V and 7 bases for J; bases not matched to a gene: 7. Germline values: CDR1 SGHTA, CDR2 FQGTGA. This CDR3 has 15 amino acids. CDR3 residues: CASSSPGLAWNEQFF. Written as DNA, the CDR3 is TGTGCCAGCAGCTCGCCGGGACTAGCGTGGAATGAGCAGTTCTTC.

V and J are TRBV2 and TRBJ2-7, with 9 bases aligning to TRBD1. The V and J ends lost 8 bases and 0 bases, in that order; junction bases with no gene match: 5. Germline assignment: CDR1 SNHLY and CDR2 FYNNEI. CDR3 length: 14 residues. As DNA, the CDR3 is TGTGCCAGCTTAGACAGGGGGAGCTCCTACGAGCAGTACTTC. Translation gives CASLDRGSSYEQYF.

This rearrangement joins TRBV7-3 to TRBJ1-1; D may be TRBD1 (5 bases). CDR1 is SGHTA, CDR2 FQGTGA, per germline. There are 15 residues in the CDR3. The germline V and J ends were trimmed by 2 bases and 0 bases, with 10 bases remaining between them. CDR3 DNA: TGTGCCAGCAGCTTAGACGGCAGGGTGAACACTGAAGCTTTCTTT. As protein: CASSLDGRVNTEAFF.

The rearrangement links TRBV10-2 to TRBJ2-7, with 9 bases identical to TRBD2. V was clipped by 7 bases and J by 4 bases; unmatched bases: 17. This CDR3 has 17 residues. Germline V gives CDR1 WSHSY, CDR2 SAAADI. CDR3 region: CASNSGTSSPARYEQYF. The DNA for the CDR3 is TGCGCCAGCAATTCCGGGACTAGCTCCCCTGCGCGTTACGAGCAGTACTTC.

The chain uses TRBV15 and TRBJ2-4, with D uncertain. Germline CDR1 is LNHNV and CDR2 is YYDKDF (reference sequence). This CDR3 region has 14 residues. Deletions cut 4 bases from V and 6 bases from J, with 13 bases between. The CDR3 spells CATSTETELNIQYF. The DNA of the CDR3 is TGTGCCACCAGCACAGAAACAGAGCTAAACATTCAGTACTTC.

The V call is TRBV5-1, the J call TRBJ2-6; possibly TRBD1 for D (5 bases). The CDR3 is made up of 15 amino acids. Trimming shortened V by 6 bases and J by 0 bases, and 10 bases separated the two germline ends. The V gene's germline CDR1 is SGHRS and CDR2 YFSETQ. CDR3: CASTYRYSGANVLTF. Written as DNA, the CDR3 is TGCGCCAGCACCTACAGGTACTCTGGGGCCAACGTCCTGACTTTC.

As to this clone: Its ends do not fully match the called genes, so a read error is possible. The V and J genes are TRBV28 and TRBJ2-7, with TRBD2 as a possible D gene (7 bases). Germline values: CDR1 MDHEN, CDR2 SYDVKM. CDR3 length: 12 residues. Here the CDR3 DNA reads TGTGCCAGCAGTTTGGGGGGGCGGACTTCTCACTTC. The encoded protein is CASSLGGRTSHF.

The V call is TRBV18, the J call TRBJ1-1; D is uncertain. Per the germline V gene, CDR1 is KGHSH and CDR2 is LQKENI. V was cut by 1 base and J by 6 bases, with 12 bases left in between. The CDR3 totals 14 residues. The DNA of the CDR3 is TGTGCCAGCTCACCACTCACTGGGAGGGCTGAAGCTTTCTTT. Protein: CASSPLTGRAEAFF.

V and J are TRBV5-1 and TRBJ1-3; D call uncertain. Trimming removed 3 bases at V and 0 bases at J, with 7 bases between. This CDR3 spans 14 amino acids. The germline V gene has CDR1 SGHRS and CDR2 YFSETQ. CDR3 protein: CASSSDRSGNTIYF. CDR3 nucleotides: TGCGCCAGCAGCTCCGATCGCTCTGGAAACACCATATATTTT.

This chain links TRBV10-3 with TRBJ2-1; 7 bases are shared with TRBD2. Germline CDR1 is ENHRY and CDR2 is SYGVKD. There are 16 residues in the CDR3. V dropped 2 bases and J dropped 1; count of bases not matched to a gene: 5. CDR3 DNA: TGTGCCATCAGTGAGCCTGGCGGGGGTTCCTACAATGAGCAGTTCTTC. Amino acid sequence: CAISEPGGGSYNEQFF.

This chain uses TRBV6-5 with TRBJ1-3; D unclear. Germline V gene data show CDR1 as MNHEY and CDR2 as SVGAGI. This CDR3 spans 14 amino acids. Trimming shortened V by 4 bases and J by 2 bases, and 9 bases separated the two germline ends. The CDR3 protein is CASSSRRPGNTIYF. CDR3 nucleotides: TGTGCCAGCAGTTCTAGGAGACCTGGAAACACCATATATTTT.

As concerns this clone: This sample also contains other DNA sequences that code for the same CDR3. The rearrangement links TRBV6-5 to TRBJ2-7; 11 bases agree with TRBD2. Germline V lookup: CDR1 MNHEY, CDR2 SVGAGI. Trimming removed 5 bases from V and 0 bases from J; junction bases left unmatched: 3. This CDR3 is built from 15 residues. The CDR3 is CASSTTSGSSYEQYF. CDR3 in DNA: TGTGCCAGCAGTACCACTAGCGGGAGCTCCTACGAGCAGTACTTC.

A few counts support this clone. The sample has other DNA sequences that encode this CDR3 too. V is TRBV30 and J is TRBJ1-1; D may be TRBD1 (5 bases). Trimming shortened V by 3 bases and J by 1 base, and 9 bases separated the two germline ends. Germline lookup yields CDR1 GTSNPN and CDR2 SVGIG (reference sequence). This CDR3 spans 13 amino acids. CDR3 residues: CAWSAGRNTEAFF. CDR3 sequence (DNA): TGTGCCTGGAGCGCAGGGAGGAACACTGAAGCTTTCTTT.

The chain carries TRBV5-1 and TRBJ2-3, with D perhaps matching TRBD2 (7 bases). CDR1 SGHRS and CDR2 YFSETQ come from the germline V gene. The V end lost 6 bases, the J end lost 2 bases, and 10 bases lay between the germline ends. The CDR3 is made up of 13 amino acids. Here the CDR3 reads CASKGGDTDTQYF. The CDR3 DNA is TGCGCCAGCAAAGGGGGGGACACAGATACGCAGTATTTT. Complete variable domain (other parts from reference TRBV5-1 and TRBJ2-3): KAGVTQTPRYLIKTRGQQVTLSCSPISGHRSVSWYQQTPGQGLQFLFEYFSETQRNKGNFPGRFSGRQFSNSRSEMNVSTLELGDSALYLCASKGGDTDTQYFGPGTRLTVL.

The chain combines TRBV18 with TRBJ1-5, with D uncertain. Germline-derived CDR1 and CDR2 are KGHSH and LQKENI. The CDR3 sequence is 14 residues long. The V gene lost 6 bases and the J gene lost 3 bases, with 12 bases spanning the gap. CDR3: CASSLEGYNQPQHF. The CDR3 DNA is TGTGCCAGCTCCCTGGAAGGGTACAATCAGCCCCAGCATTTT.

The chain links TRBV6-1 to TRBJ1-4, with TRBD1 identical over 11 bases. The V gene end was trimmed by 6 bases and the J gene end by 4 bases; junction bases not matched to a gene: 4. This CDR3 region has 15 residues. In germline, CDR1 is MNHNS, CDR2 SASEGT. CDR3 sequence (DNA): TGTGCCAGCAGCACCGGGACAGGGGGTAATGAAAAACTGTTTTTT. It codes for CASSTGTGGNEKLFF.

Note on this clone: The sample carries other DNA sequences with the same CDR3. The chain combines TRBV28 with TRBJ1-5; TRBD1 agrees at 8 bases. V was clipped by 6 bases and J by 6 bases; unmatched bases: 7. From germline, CDR1 is MDHEN and CDR2 SYDVKM. The CDR3 length is 14 residues. In DNA form, the CDR3 reads TGTGCCAGCAGCCCGGACAGGGTGCGTCAGCCCCAGCATTTT. Translation: CASSPDRVRQPQHF.

This chain joins TRBV28 and TRBJ2-2; unclear D gene. V was cut by 4 bases and J by 5 bases, with 8 bases left in between. The CDR3 has 13 amino acids. Germline V gives CDR1 MDHEN, CDR2 SYDVKM. The CDR3 nucleotides read TGTGCCAGCAGTTGGCGGTGGACCGGGGAGCTGTTTTTT. Residues: CASSWRWTGELFF.

The CDR3 loop reads CASSLSGWADTQYF. The CDR3 DNA reads TGTGCCAGTAGTCTGAGCGGGTGGGCGGATACGCAGTATTTT. The genes are TRBV19 and TRBJ2-3, with a weak D call TRBD2 (6 bases). This CDR3 has 14 amino acids. Between the trimmed V and J ends, which lost 5 bases and 6 bases, there was a span of 15 bases. Germline V CDR1 and CDR2: LNHDA, SQIVND (reference sequence).

This chain links TRBV28 with TRBJ2-1, with 10 bases matching TRBD2. V shed 7 bases, J shed 0 bases, and the junction held 6 bases outside the gene matches. The CDR3 loop spans 16 amino acids. The V gene's germline CDR1 is MDHEN and CDR2 SYDVKM. CDR3 region: CASIGLAASSYNEQFF. For the CDR3, the DNA is TGTGCCAGCATCGGACTAGCGGCAAGCTCCTACAATGAGCAGTTCTTC.

Comments on this clone: Relative to the germline gene, one junction end is altered; a read error may explain this. The chain couples TRBV2 to TRBJ2-7; D remains unclear. The V gene's germline CDR1 is SNHLY and CDR2 FYNNEI. The CDR3 is made up of 11 amino acids. The CDR3 here is CASSEKTRRNF. CDR3 coding DNA: TGTGCCAGCAGTGAAAAGACTCGCCGGAACTTC.

In this sample, this clone turned up once. The V gene is TRBV27, the J gene TRBJ2-1, with D uncertain. This CDR3 contains 17 residues. The germline CDR1 and CDR2 sequences are MNHEY and SMNVEV (reference sequence). With 1 base removed from V and 0 bases from J, the gap between germline ends came to 13 bases. CDR3 residues: CASSLWLPRSSYNEQFF. The CDR3 bases are TGTGCCAGCAGTTTATGGTTACCTAGAAGCTCCTACAATGAGCAGTTCTTC.